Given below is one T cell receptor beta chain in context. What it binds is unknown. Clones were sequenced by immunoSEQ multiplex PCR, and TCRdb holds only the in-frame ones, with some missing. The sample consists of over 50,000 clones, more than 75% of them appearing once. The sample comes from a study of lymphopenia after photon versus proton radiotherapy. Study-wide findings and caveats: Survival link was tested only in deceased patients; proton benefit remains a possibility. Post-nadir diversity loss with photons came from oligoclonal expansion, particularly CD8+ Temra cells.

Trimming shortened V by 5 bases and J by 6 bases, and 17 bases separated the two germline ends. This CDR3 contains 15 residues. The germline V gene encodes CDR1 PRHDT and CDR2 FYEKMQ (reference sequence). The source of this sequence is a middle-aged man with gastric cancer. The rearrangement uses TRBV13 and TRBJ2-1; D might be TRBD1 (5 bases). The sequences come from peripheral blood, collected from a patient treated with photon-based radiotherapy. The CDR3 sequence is CASSRGQGFGNEQFF. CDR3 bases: TGTGCCAGCAGCCGTGGCCAGGGATTCGGCAATGAGCAGTTCTTC.